The 20 T cell receptor beta chains reported below all come from one sample, sequenced in a study of a mutant IDH1 vaccine in newly diagnosed glioma. The assay was immunoSEQ multiplex PCR, and TCRdb's table has in-frame clones only and misses some. Counted here are tens of thousands of clones, around 86% occurring once; the ten biggest clones make up 4.5% to 6%. Time point reported: week 35, safety follow-up. With topical imiquimod, each dose of the vaccine consisted of 300 ug of mutant IDH1 20-mer peptide. These TCRs are of unknown antigen specificity. Sequences were derived from PBMCs, sampled from a glioma patient whose treatment included an IDH1 peptide vaccine. These receptors all stem from a woman aged 40 to 50 with glioma. Some clones in this sample may be carry-over from other donors' samples.

V gene TRBV23-1 combines with J gene TRBJ2-7; tentatively, D is TRBD1 (5 bases). TRBV23-1 counts as an open reading frame of uncertain function. The V gene lost 3 bases and the J gene lost 0 bases, with 9 bases spanning the gap. The CDR3 sequence is 14 residues long. The CDR3 region has the DNA TGCGCCAGCAGTCACCACAGGCCCTCCTACGAGCAGTACTTC. It encodes CASSHHRPSYEQYF.

The V call is TRBV6-5, the J call TRBJ2-1; 10 bases line up with TRBD1. J lost 8 bases, V lost 2 bases, and 9 bases had no gene match. CDR3 length: 16 residues. The germline gives CDR1 MNHEY, CDR2 SVGAGI. The CDR3 DNA follows: TGTGCCAGCAGTTACGGGCTCCGGACAGGGGGTCATGAGCAGTTCTTC. Translation gives CASSYGLRTGGHEQFF.

This chain uses TRBV11-3 with TRBJ2-5, with D perhaps being TRBD1 or TRBD2 (6 bases each). This CDR3 spans 16 amino acids. The germline V gene encodes CDR1 SGHNT and CDR2 YENEEA. The germline V and J ends were trimmed by 5 bases and 2 bases, with 18 bases remaining between them. The CDR3: CASSPGKWGAQETQYF. As DNA, the CDR3 is TGTGCCAGCAGCCCTGGGAAGTGGGGGGCTCAAGAGACCCAGTACTTC.

V usage is TRBV19 and J usage is TRBJ1-1; perhaps TRBD1 as D (6 bases). The CDR3 runs to 14 residues. CDR1 and CDR2 (germline): LNHDA, SQIVND (reference sequence). V gave up 5 bases and J gave up 4 bases, with 14 bases separating them. CDR3 in DNA: TGTGCCAGTAGTCCTAACAGGGTTCTCACTGAAGCTTTCTTT. This encodes CASSPNRVLTEAFF. Based on the CDR3 plus reference TRBV19 and TRBJ1-1, the full variable domain is DGGITQSPKYLFRKEGQNVTLSCEQNLNHDAMYWYRQDPGQGLRLIYYSQIVNDFQKGDIAEGYSVSREKKESFPLTVTSAQKNPTAFYLCASSPNRVLTEAFFGQGTRLTVV.

J is TRBJ2-7 and V is TRBV7-2, with TRBD2 identical over 7 bases. The CDR3 loop spans 15 amino acids. CDR1 is SGHTA and CDR2 is FQGNSA in the germline V gene. V was clipped by 1 base and J by 4 bases; unmatched bases: 7. The CDR3 loop reads CASSLETSRSYEQYF. Here the CDR3 DNA reads TGTGCCAGCAGCTTAGAGACTAGCAGATCGTACGAGCAGTACTTC.

This chain connects TRBV5-6 to TRBJ2-7, with D hard to call. Germline loops: CDR1 SGHDT, CDR2 YYEEEE. This CDR3 is built from 12 residues. With 0 bases removed from V and 6 bases from J, the gap between germline ends came to 7 bases. CDR3 sequence: CASSLGSREQYF. CDR3 coding DNA: TGTGCCAGCAGCTTGGGTAGTCGCGAGCAGTACTTC.

This clone has only one observation. The chain carries TRBV5-6 and TRBJ1-2; possible D gene TRBD1, 5 bases. The CDR3 totals 12 residues. V was cut by 2 bases and J by 5 bases, with 7 bases left in between. Germline V gives CDR1 SGHDT, CDR2 YYEEEE. CDR3 nucleotides: TGTGCCAGCAGCTTCCCAGGGTATGGCTACACCTTC. This codes for CASSFPGYGYTF.

The CDR3 coding sequence is TGTGCCAGCAGCCGAGGACAGGACACTGAAGCTTTCTTT. The encoded protein is CASSRGQDTEAFF. V usage is TRBV6-5 and J usage is TRBJ1-1, with TRBD1 matching 7 bases. Germline V gene lookup returns CDR1 MNHEY and CDR2 SVGAGI. The V segment lost 6 bases and the J segment 3 bases; nucleotides outside the gene matches: 4. The CDR3 is made up of 13 amino acids.

The chain is built from TRBV6-5 and TRBJ1-3, with TRBD1 matching over 8 bases. After removal of 7 bases from V and 0 bases from J, the junction contained 5 bases not matched to a gene. The CDR3 loop spans 15 amino acids. CDR1 is MNHEY and CDR2 is SVGAGI in the germline V gene. CDR3 sequence (DNA): TGTGCCAGCACCCGACAGGGGCGCTCTGGAAACACCATATATTTT. It translates to CASTRQGRSGNTIYF.

The chain couples TRBV4-1 to TRBJ2-7; weak D call: TRBD2 (6 bases). The CDR3 is 15 amino acids. The germline V gene encodes CDR1 MGHRA and CDR2 YSYEKL. Trimming took off 1 base at V and 2 bases at J, with 12 bases between the two ends. CDR3 protein: CASSQGASEPYEQYF. DNA of the CDR3: TGCGCCAGCAGCCAAGGGGCTAGCGAGCCCTACGAGCAGTACTTC.

This clone showed up just once. J is TRBJ1-5 and V is TRBV7-2, with 9 bases that match TRBD1. CDR3 length equals 15 residues. V was clipped by 1 base and J by 6 bases; unmatched bases: 4. CDR1 and CDR2 from the germline V gene are SGHTA and FQGNSA. The CDR3 loop is CASSLDRGRSQPQHF. The CDR3 DNA follows: TGTGCCAGCAGCTTAGACAGGGGGCGAAGTCAGCCCCAGCATTTT.

V gene TRBV27 combines with J gene TRBJ2-3; D gene unclear. The CDR3 covers 14 residues. V lost 7 bases, J lost 4 bases, and 15 bases lay in between. Germline assignment: CDR1 MNHEY and CDR2 SMNVEV (reference sequence). Here the CDR3 reads CASTPLVGPDTQYF. The CDR3 region has the DNA TGTGCCAGCACTCCCCTCGTCGGCCCAGATACGCAGTATTTT.

The V call is TRBV5-1, the J call TRBJ1-2; no reliable D call. CDR3 length: 17 residues. CDR1 SGHRS and CDR2 YFSETQ come from the germline V gene. Trimming shortened V by 4 bases and J by 2 bases, and 21 bases separated the two germline ends. As DNA, the CDR3 is TGCGCCAGCAGCCCAGCAATCGCCGCGGGAGGGAACTATGGCTACACCTTC. Translation gives CASSPAIAAGGNYGYTF.

The rearrangement links TRBV28 to TRBJ1-2; tentative D call: TRBD1 (5 bases). From germline, CDR1 is MDHEN and CDR2 SYDVKM. The CDR3 contains 12 residues. The V end was cut by 7 bases, the J end by 8 bases, with 14 bases between. CDR3 in amino acids: CASNWGTGGYTF. The CDR3 nucleotides read TGTGCCAGCAACTGGGGAACAGGAGGCTACACCTTC.

This chain connects TRBV5-8 to TRBJ1-5, with TRBD1 identical over 7 bases. Trimming at V came to 7 bases and at J to 2 bases, leaving 6 bases not matched to a gene. Germline assignment: CDR1 SGHTS and CDR2 YDEGEE. This CDR3 region has 14 residues. The CDR3 protein is CASDRDRGNQPQHF. As DNA, the CDR3 is TGTGCCAGCGACAGGGACCGGGGCAATCAGCCCCAGCATTTT.

V is TRBV9 and J is TRBJ2-7, with TRBD2 identical over 10 bases. The CDR3 extends over 15 amino acids. CDR1 and CDR2 from the germline V gene are SGDLS and YYNGEE. With 3 bases clipped from V and 0 bases from J, the junction kept 3 bases outside the gene matches. CDR3 sequence reads: CASSGTSGSSYEQYF. Here the CDR3 DNA reads TGTGCCAGCAGCGGGACTAGCGGCAGCTCCTACGAGCAGTACTTC. Filled out from reference TRBV9 and TRBJ2-7, the complete variable domain reads DSGVTQTPKHLITATGQRVTLRCSPRSGDLSVYWYQQSLDQGLQFLIQYYNGEERAKGNILERFSAQQFPDLHSELNLSSLELGDSALYFCASSGTSGSSYEQYFGPGTRLTVT.

The chain uses TRBV5-1 and TRBJ2-5; 8 bases line up with TRBD1. The germline V gene encodes CDR1 SGHRS and CDR2 YFSETQ. V lost 1 base to trimming and J lost 6 bases; unmatched junction nucleotides: 8. The CDR3 has 15 amino acids. The chain's CDR3 is CASSLQWTGKQTQYF. For the CDR3, the DNA is TGCGCCAGCAGCTTGCAATGGACAGGGAAACAGACCCAGTACTTC.

This rearrangement joins TRBV29-1 to TRBJ1-2; D may be TRBD1 (5 bases). The V end lost 4 bases, the J end lost 5 bases, and 26 bases lay between the germline ends. This CDR3 spans 17 amino acids. Germline-derived CDR1 and CDR2 are SQVTM and ANQGSEA. This CDR3 reads CSVVKGRESRSSYGYTF. The DNA for the CDR3 is TGCAGCGTTGTAAAGGGGAGGGAGAGCCGTTCCTCGTATGGCTACACCTTC.

This clone was detected only a few times. This chain uses TRBV11-2 with TRBJ2-7; 9 bases match TRBD1. V trimming: 8 bases; J trimming: 4 bases; junction bases outside the gene matches: 12. Germline V lookup: CDR1 SGHAT, CDR2 FQNNGV. The CDR3 loop spans 15 amino acids. As DNA, the CDR3 is TGTGCCAGCGGCCGCCGGACAGGGGTTAAATACGAGCAGTACTTC. Its protein is CASGRRTGVKYEQYF.

V usage is TRBV14 and J usage is TRBJ2-2; the D gene is possibly TRBD1 (6 bases). Germline CDR1 and CDR2: SGHDN and FVKESK. CDR3 length equals 14 residues. V lost 1 base to trimming and J lost 6 bases, with 9 bases between them. As DNA, the CDR3 is TGTGCCAGCAGCCAAGTGACAGGCCCCGGGGAGCTGTTTTTT. It codes for CASSQVTGPGELFF.